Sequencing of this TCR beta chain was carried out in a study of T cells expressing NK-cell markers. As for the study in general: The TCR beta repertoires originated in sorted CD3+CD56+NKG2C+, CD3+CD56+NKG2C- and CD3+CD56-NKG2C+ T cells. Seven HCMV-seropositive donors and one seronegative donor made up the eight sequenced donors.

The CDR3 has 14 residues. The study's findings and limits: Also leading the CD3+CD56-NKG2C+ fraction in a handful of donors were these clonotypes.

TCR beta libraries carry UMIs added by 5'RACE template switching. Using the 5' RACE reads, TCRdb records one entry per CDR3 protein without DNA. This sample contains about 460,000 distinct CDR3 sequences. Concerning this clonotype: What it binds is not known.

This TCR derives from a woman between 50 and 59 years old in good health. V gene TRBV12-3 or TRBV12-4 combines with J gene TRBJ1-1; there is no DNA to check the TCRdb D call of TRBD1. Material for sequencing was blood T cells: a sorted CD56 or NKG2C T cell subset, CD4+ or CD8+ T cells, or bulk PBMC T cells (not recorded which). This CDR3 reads CASSSRGRGTEAFF.